These 28 T cell receptor beta chains originate from one sample sequenced in a study of early T cells in non-severe SARS-CoV-2 infection. Via MiXCR, TCRdb re-called the 5' RACE reads, giving one row per CDR3 protein. Of tens of thousands of distinct CDR3 sequences in the sample, approximately 9.3% were seen once. The sample consisted of whole blood. The origin of the receptors is an adult who was a healthcare worker with PCR-confirmed SARS-CoV-2 infection or an uninfected control (not recorded which).

The sample holds many counts of this clonotype. The chain employs TRBV9 and TRBJ2-7, with TRBD2 as a possible D gene (5 bases). There are 18 residues in the CDR3. Germline CDR1 SGDLS, CDR2 YYNGEE. The ends were cut back, 0 bases at V and 0 bases at J, with 19 bases in the middle. This CDR3 reads CASSVVQLPGLGSYEQYF. Here the CDR3 DNA reads TGTGCCAGCAGCGTAGTTCAGTTGCCGGGGTTGGGCTCCTACGAGCAGTACTTC.

This clonotype occurred many times. This rearrangement joins TRBV11-2 to TRBJ2-7; no reliable D call. The CDR3 sequence is 13 residues long. V lost 1 base to trimming and J lost 3 bases, with 7 bases between them. CDR1 and CDR2 from the germline V gene are SGHAT and FQNNGV. CDR3 nucleotide sequence: TGTGCCAGCAGCTTAGTGGCTAACTACGAGCAGTACTTC. As protein: CASSLVANYEQYF.

Ten or more counts support this clonotype. The chain recombines TRBV20-1 with TRBJ2-1; 14 bases match TRBD2. Germline CDR1 DFQATT, CDR2 SNEGSKA (reference sequence). Trimming at V came to 7 bases and at J to 8 bases, leaving 4 bases not matched to a gene. The CDR3 is 13 amino acids. The CDR3 loop is CSEPGLAGDEQFF. CDR3 in DNA: TGCAGTGAACCGGGACTAGCGGGAGATGAGCAGTTCTTC.

The V gene is TRBV9, the J gene TRBJ1-1; D gene uncertain. This CDR3 spans 13 amino acids. Trimming pared 0 bases from V and 4 bases from J, leaving 7 bases between. CDR1 and CDR2 (germline): SGDLS, YYNGEE. The CDR3 DNA sequence: TGTGCCAGCAGCGTAGGGATAGGCACTGAAGCTTTCTTT. Amino acids: CASSVGIGTEAFF.

This clonotype was observed many times. The chain links TRBV27 to TRBJ2-7; 9 bases line up with TRBD1. The CDR3 has 15 amino acids. Germline-derived CDR1 and CDR2 are MNHEY and SMNVEV (reference sequence). Germline trimming cut 2 bases from V and 4 bases from J; bases unmatched to any gene: 6. In DNA, the CDR3 is TGTGCCAGCAGTTTAAAGGGACAGGGCACTTACGAGCAGTACTTC. Translated, it gives CASSLKGQGTYEQYF.

The chain has TRBV20-1 and TRBJ2-7, with TRBD1 identical over 10 bases. Looked up from germline, CDR1 is DFQATT and CDR2 is SNEGSKA (reference sequence). The CDR3 spans 15 residues. J gave up 4 bases and V 0 bases, and 6 bases lay outside the gene matches. For the CDR3, the DNA is TGCAGTGCTAGAGATCTGCGGGACAGGGGTTACGAGCAGTACTTC. This sequence encodes CSARDLRDRGYEQYF.

This clonotype was observed a few times. The chain recombines TRBV5-6 with TRBJ2-1; D is undetermined. V lost 1 base and J lost 8, with 10 bases in between. Germline V gene lookup returns CDR1 SGHDT and CDR2 YYEEEE. The CDR3 runs 13 residues. The CDR3 spells CASSLFPGDEQFF. In nucleotides, the CDR3 is TGTGCCAGCAGCTTGTTTCCGGGCGATGAGCAGTTCTTC.

This clonotype was counted ten times or more. The chain uses TRBV20-1 and TRBJ1-5, with D possibly TRBD1 on 6 matching bases. The CDR3 is 13 amino acids. The germline CDR1 and CDR2 sequences are DFQATT and SNEGSKA (reference sequence). With 6 bases removed from V and 7 bases from J, the gap between germline ends came to 16 bases. The CDR3 DNA sequence: TGCAGTGCCCAGCCAGGGGTACGACAGCCCCAGCATTTT. Translation: CSAQPGVRQPQHF.

This clonotype was observed a handful of times. V usage is TRBV5-8 and J usage is TRBJ2-3, with D uncertain. This CDR3 is built from 12 residues. The V gene lost 0 bases and the J gene lost 7 bases, with 6 bases spanning the gap. CDR1 and CDR2 from the germline V gene are SGHTS and YDEGEE. The CDR3, as DNA: TGTGCCAGCAGCTTGGGTGGTCATACGCAGTATTTT. This codes for CASSLGGHTQYF.

In its sample, this clonotype was seen many times. The chain is built from TRBV6-5 and TRBJ2-5, with D possibly being TRBD1 or TRBD2 (5 bases each). Germline CDR1 and CDR2: MNHEY and SVGAGI. The CDR3 is made up of 13 amino acids. Deletions cut 6 bases from V and 1 base from J, with 9 bases between. The CDR3 DNA reads TGTGCCAGCAGACGGGACGCCCAAGAGACCCAGTACTTC. Translating it yields CASRRDAQETQYF.

In its sample, this clonotype was seen a few times. The CDR3 bases are TGTGCCAGCGGGACAGATTATAATTCACCCCTCCACTTT. Protein: CASGTDYNSPLHF. This chain connects TRBV5-4 to TRBJ1-6; 7 positions agree with TRBD1. Per germline, CDR1 SGHNT and CDR2 YYREEE (reference sequence). The CDR3 runs to 13 residues. Trimming cost V 7 bases and J 4 bases; bases outside gene matches: 2.

In regard to this clonotype: This may be a read error: a much more frequent sequence differs by one nucleotide. The rearrangement joins TRBV6-4 to TRBJ2-7; D gene unclear. Germline V gives CDR1 MRHNA, CDR2 SNTAGT. This CDR3 has 15 residues. V was pared by 4 bases and J by 1 base, with 14 bases between. CDR3 amino acids: CASSGQPGRSYEQYF. The CDR3 DNA reads TGTGCCAGCAGTGGACAACCGGGCCGATCCTACGAGCAGTACTTC.

Only a few counts were recorded for this clonotype. V usage is TRBV11-1 and J usage is TRBJ1-1; D is undetermined. The CDR3 runs 11 residues. Trimming took off 5 bases at V and 3 bases at J, with 4 bases between the two ends. The germline V gene encodes CDR1 SGHAT and CDR2 FQDESV (reference sequence). CDR3: CASSPYTEAFF. The CDR3 nucleotides are TGTGCCAGCAGCCCGTACACTGAAGCTTTCTTT.

This clonotype has a handful of counts. The rearrangement links TRBV10-3 to TRBJ2-6; D gene uncertain. Germline-derived CDR1 and CDR2 are ENHRY and SYGVKD. The length of the CDR3 is 17 residues. V lost 10 bases, J lost 0 bases, and 19 bases lay in between. The CDR3 here is CASGRFAPGSGANVLTF. CDR3 bases: TGTGCCAGCGGCAGGTTCGCCCCCGGCTCTGGGGCCAACGTCCTGACTTTC.

CDR3 sequence reads: CSVEVDRVHIQYF. The CDR3 DNA follows: TGCAGCGTTGAGGTAGACAGGGTGCACATTCAGTACTTC. The chain is built from TRBV29-1 and TRBJ2-4; 7 bases agree with TRBD1. The V and J ends lost 3 bases and 8 bases, in that order; junction bases with no gene match: 7. CDR3 size: 13 residues. Per germline, CDR1 SQVTM and CDR2 ANQGSEA.

Regarding this clonotype: A much larger clonotype is one base distant, so this may be a read error. The V gene is TRBV6-4, the J gene TRBJ2-1, with D tentatively TRBD2 (5 bases). Judging by the DNA end, TRBJ2-7 fits better; the J call may be wrong. The length of the CDR3 is 16 residues. CDR1 MRHNA and CDR2 SNTAGT come from the germline V gene. CDR3 sequence (DNA): TGTGCCAGCAGTGACTTGTTCGGGAAAGGTTTCAATGAGCAGTACTTC. Protein: CASSDLFGKGFNEQYF.

This clonotype was detected ten times or more. The chain links TRBV4-3 to TRBJ2-7; D remains unclear. The V and J ends lost 0 bases and 0 bases respectively, with 12 bases between them. The CDR3 contains 16 residues. Germline V gives CDR1 LGHNA, CDR2 YSLEER. In DNA, the CDR3 is TGCGCCAGCAGCCAAGATTTGCAGGCCGACTCCTACGAGCAGTACTTC. This translates into CASSQDLQADSYEQYF.

A few counts support this clonotype. The V call is TRBV18, the J call TRBJ2-5; D is perhaps TRBD2 (6 bases). V dropped 1 base and J dropped 4 bases, with 10 bases sitting between them. The CDR3 length is 14 residues. Per germline, CDR1 KGHSH and CDR2 LQKENI. The CDR3 sequence is CASSPLEGGETQYF. Here the CDR3 DNA reads TGTGCCAGCTCACCACTGGAGGGAGGAGAGACCCAGTACTTC.

This clonotype was counted between two and nine times. This chain links TRBV12-3 or TRBV12-4 with TRBJ2-4; D might be TRBD1 or TRBD2, each matching 6 bases. CDR3 size: 17 residues. The V end was cut by 3 bases, the J end by 7 bases, with 22 bases between. CDR3 sequence (DNA): TGTGCCAGCAGTTTCTCCACTGGACAGAAAGGGAGGAACATTCAGTACTTC. Encoded protein: CASSFSTGQKGRNIQYF.

The chain couples TRBV12-3 or TRBV12-4 to TRBJ2-1, with D perhaps assigned TRBD1 or TRBD2 (5 bases each). V lost 3 bases and J lost 3, with 9 bases in between. CDR3 length: 14 amino acids. The CDR3 protein is CASSFGTLYNEQFF. DNA for the CDR3: TGTGCCAGCAGTTTTGGGACCCTCTACAATGAGCAGTTCTTC.

This clonotype was seen many times. The chain couples TRBV4-2 to TRBJ1-4; D remains unclear. V dropped 0 bases and J dropped 6 bases, with 11 bases sitting between them. CDR1 LGHNA and CDR2 YNFKEQ come from the germline V gene. This CDR3 comprises 15 residues. The chain's CDR3 is CASSQDVLKDEKLFF. CDR3 nucleotides: TGTGCCAGCAGCCAAGATGTACTCAAGGATGAAAAACTGTTTTTT.

This rearrangement joins TRBV5-1 to TRBJ1-2, with a weak D call TRBD1 (5 bases). V lost 0 bases, J lost 4 bases, and 16 bases lay in between. Germline-derived CDR1 and CDR2 are SGHRS and YFSETQ. The CDR3 sequence is 16 residues long. For the CDR3, the DNA is TGCGCCAGCAGCTTGGGAACCAGGGAAAGCAGCTATGGCTACACCTTC. Translated, it gives CASSLGTRESSYGYTF. Supplemented by reference TRBV5-1 and TRBJ1-2, the full variable domain reads KAGVTQTPRYLIKTRGQQVTLSCSPISGHRSVSWYQQTPGQGLQFLFEYFSETQRNKGNFPGRFSGRQFSNSRSEMNVSTLELGDSALYLCASSLGTRESSYGYTFGSGTRLTVV.

This clonotype was seen ten or more times. The rearrangement links TRBV9 to TRBJ2-1; 8 bases map to TRBD2. The CDR3 has 16 amino acids. V gave up 4 bases and J gave up 6 bases; unmatched junction bases: 12. Germline CDR1 is SGDLS and CDR2 is YYNGEE. CDR3: CASSPTAGTRGNEQFF. DNA of the CDR3: TGTGCCAGCAGCCCCACGGCGGGGACTAGAGGCAATGAGCAGTTCTTC.

This clonotype showed up many times. The rearrangement uses TRBV25-1 and TRBJ2-7; 9 nucleotides line up with TRBD1. J lost 1 base, V lost 8 bases, and 9 bases had no gene match. The CDR3 spans 15 residues. In germline, CDR1 is MGHDK, CDR2 SYGVNS. The CDR3 DNA sequence: TGTGCCAGCGTTCGGACAGGGGCCCCGTCCTACGAGCAGTACTTC. It encodes CASVRTGAPSYEQYF.

This clonotype has at least ten counts. The V call is TRBV6-2 or TRBV6-3, the J call TRBJ1-5, with 7 bases that match TRBD1. The CDR3 has 17 residues. Germline V gene sequence: CDR1 MNHEY, CDR2 SVGEGT. J lost 0 bases, V lost 5 bases, and 10 bases had no gene match. The CDR3 nucleotides are TGTGCCAGCAGTAAAGCCTGGGACAGCCGTAGCAATCAGCCCCAGCATTTT. Its protein is CASSKAWDSRSNQPQHF.

V is TRBV7-3 and J is TRBJ1-3, with 8 bases identical to TRBD1. Trimming cost V 5 bases and J 3 bases; bases outside gene matches: 6. Germline values: CDR1 SGHTA, CDR2 FQGTGA. This CDR3 comprises 15 residues. In DNA, the CDR3 is TGTGCCAGCAGCCCAGGGGGCGCAGGTGGAAACACCATATATTTT. It specifies CASSPGGAGGNTIYF.

This clonotype was counted ten times or more. V and J are TRBV7-3 and TRBJ2-5; 11 bases fit TRBD2. Per germline, CDR1 SGHTA and CDR2 FQGTGA. CDR3 length: 19 amino acids. V lost 5 bases to trimming and J lost 2 bases; unmatched junction nucleotides: 16. The CDR3 bases are TGTGCCAGCAGCCCAGGGCTAGCGGGAGGAGGGGCCGGACAAGAGACCCAGTACTTC. Protein sequence: CASSPGLAGGGAGQETQYF.

This clonotype was seen more than once but under ten times. The chain carries TRBV27 and TRBJ1-1; no reliable D call. Germline lookup yields CDR1 MNHEY and CDR2 SMNVEV (reference sequence). Trimming pared 5 bases from V and 1 base from J, leaving 11 bases between. The CDR3 is made up of 14 amino acids. CDR3 bases: TGTGCCAGCAGTACCCCTAGGGCGAACACTGAAGCTTTCTTT. It is translated as CASSTPRANTEAFF.